The clone carrying this T cell receptor (beta chain) was found a few times. This entry is derived from a study of T cells in Graves' hyperthyroidism and ophthalmopathy. V was trimmed by 4 bases and J by 6 bases, leaving 16 bases between them. Per the germline V gene, CDR1 is LGHDT and CDR2 is YNNKEL (reference sequence). The CDR3 totals 15 residues. RNA transcripts yielded amplified TCR beta CDR3 regions. With the HTBI primer set, the TCR CDR3 went through a first round of RT-PCR. TCRdb reprocessed the multiplex PCR reads with MiXCR, giving one entry per CDR3 protein. The repertoire holds more than 450,000 distinct CDR3 sequences, with roughly 21% as singletons.

The clonotype originates from a man aged 35 to 55 with Graves' ophthalmopathy. The sequenced sample consisted of blood. The chain carries TRBV3-1 and TRBJ2-1, with D perhaps being TRBD1 or TRBD2 (6 bases each). The CDR3 coding sequence is TGTGCCAGCAGCCCGCCAGAGGGGGGCCTCAATGAGCAGTTCTTC. It specifies CASSPPEGGLNEQFF.